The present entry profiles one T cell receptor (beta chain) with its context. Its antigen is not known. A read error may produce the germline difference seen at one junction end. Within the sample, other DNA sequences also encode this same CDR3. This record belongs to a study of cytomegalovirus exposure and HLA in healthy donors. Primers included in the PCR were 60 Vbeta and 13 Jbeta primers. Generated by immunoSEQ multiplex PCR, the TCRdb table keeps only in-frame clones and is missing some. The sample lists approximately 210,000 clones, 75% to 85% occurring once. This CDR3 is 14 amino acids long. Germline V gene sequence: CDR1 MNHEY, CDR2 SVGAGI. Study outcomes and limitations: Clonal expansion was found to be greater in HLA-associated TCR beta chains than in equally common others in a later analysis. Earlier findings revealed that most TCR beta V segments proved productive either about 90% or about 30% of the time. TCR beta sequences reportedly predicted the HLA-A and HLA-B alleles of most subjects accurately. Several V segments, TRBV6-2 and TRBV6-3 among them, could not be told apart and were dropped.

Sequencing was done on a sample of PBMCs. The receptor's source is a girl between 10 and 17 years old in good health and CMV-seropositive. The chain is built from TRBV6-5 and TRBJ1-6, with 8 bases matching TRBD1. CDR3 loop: CASTTGGYNSPLHF. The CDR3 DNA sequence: TGTGCCAGCACCACAGGGGGTTATAATTCCCCCCTCCACTTT.